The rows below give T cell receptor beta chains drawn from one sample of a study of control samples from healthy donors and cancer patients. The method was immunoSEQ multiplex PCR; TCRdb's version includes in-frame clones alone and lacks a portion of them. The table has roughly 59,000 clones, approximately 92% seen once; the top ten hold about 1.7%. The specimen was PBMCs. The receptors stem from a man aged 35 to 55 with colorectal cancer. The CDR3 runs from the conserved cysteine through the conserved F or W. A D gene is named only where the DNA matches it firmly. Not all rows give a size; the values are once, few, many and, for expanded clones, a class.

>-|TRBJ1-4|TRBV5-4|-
TGTGCCAGCAGCCTTACAACTAATGAAAAACTGTTTTTT
CASSLTTNEKLFF
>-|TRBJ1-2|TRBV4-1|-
TGCGCCAGCAGCCAAGATCAAAGGAGGACCGGCCTTAACTATGGCTACACCTTC
CASSQDQRRTGLNYGYTF
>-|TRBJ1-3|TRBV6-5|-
TGTGCCAGCAGTGACTCGGGAAACACCATATATTTT
CASSDSGNTIYF
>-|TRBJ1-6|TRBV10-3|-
TGTGCCACCCCGTGGGGGGTTCACCCCCTCCACTTT
CATPWGVHPLHF
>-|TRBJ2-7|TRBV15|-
TGTGCCACCAGCAGATCCCGGGACAAAAGTTCCTACGAGCAGTACTTC
CATSRSRDKSSYEQYF
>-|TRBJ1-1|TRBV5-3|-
TGTGCCAGAAGCTGCATAAAAGGACGCCTACCGAACACTGAAGCTTTCTTT
CARSCIKGRLPNTEAFF
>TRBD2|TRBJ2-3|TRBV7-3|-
TGTGCCAGCGGGCTAGCGGGGCGAACTAGCACAGATACGCAGTATTTT
CASGLAGRTSTDTQYF
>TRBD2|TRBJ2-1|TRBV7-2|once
TGTGCCAGCAGCTTACTTTGGACTAGCGGGGACAATGAGCAGTTCTTC
CASSLLWTSGDNEQFF
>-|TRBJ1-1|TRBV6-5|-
TGTGCCAGCAGTCGGATCAACACTGAAGCTTTCTTT
CASSRINTEAFF
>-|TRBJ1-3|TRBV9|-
TGTGCCAGCAGCCCCACCGGAAACACCATATATTTT
CASSPTGNTIYF
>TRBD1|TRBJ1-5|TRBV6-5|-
TGTGCCAGCAGGTCGGGACAGCCTAGCAATCAGCCCCAGCATTTT
CASRSGQPSNQPQHF
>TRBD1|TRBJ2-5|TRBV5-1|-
TGCGCCAGCAGCTTTGCGACAGGGACGGAAGAGACCCAGTACTTC
CASSFATGTEETQYF
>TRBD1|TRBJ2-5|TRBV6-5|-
TGTGCCAGCAGCGGGGGACAGGGAAAAGAGACCCAGTACTTC
CASSGGQGKETQYF
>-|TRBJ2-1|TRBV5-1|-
TGCGCCAGCAGCTCTCGCCCAGGGCAGGGGGGATTCTACAATGAGCAGTTCTTC
CASSSRPGQGGFYNEQFF
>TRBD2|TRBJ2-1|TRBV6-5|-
TGTGCCGTAACGGGACTAGCGGGTAATGAGCAGTTCTTC
CAVTGLAGNEQFF
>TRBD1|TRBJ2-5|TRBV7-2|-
TGTGCCAGCAGCTCATACACAGGGGGCTCGGAGACCCAGTACTTC
CASSSYTGGSETQYF
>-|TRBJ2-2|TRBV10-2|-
TGCGCCAGCAGTGAGACAGGGACCCGCAGCACCGGGGAGCTGTTTTTT
CASSETGTRSTGELFF
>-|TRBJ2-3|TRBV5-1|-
TGCGCCAGCAGCTTGGGGACATTAACAGATACGCAGTATTTT
CASSLGTLTDTQYF
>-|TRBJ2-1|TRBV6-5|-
TGTGCCAGCAGTTACTCTCTTCCAGCCCGGGGCCATGAGCAGTTCTTC
CASSYSLPARGHEQFF
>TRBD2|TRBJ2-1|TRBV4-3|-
TGCGCCAGCAGCCAGACCCCGAGCGGGGCCGTGTTCTTC
CASSQTPSGAVFF
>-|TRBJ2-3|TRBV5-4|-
TGTGCCAGCAGCTTGGGGGGTATTAGCACAGATACGCAGTATTTT
CASSLGGISTDTQYF
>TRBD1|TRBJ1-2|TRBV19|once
TGTGCCAGTAACGGACAGGGCGTCTATGGCTACACCTTC
CASNGQGVYGYTF
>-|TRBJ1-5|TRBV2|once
TGTGCCAGCCGTGGACAGAACAATCAGCCCCAGCATTTT
CASRGQNNQPQHF
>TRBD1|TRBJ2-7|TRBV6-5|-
TGTGCCAGCAGCACCGGGACAGGATACAGGTACGAGCAGTACTTC
CASSTGTGYRYEQYF
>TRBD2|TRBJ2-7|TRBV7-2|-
TGTGCCAGCAGCTTAGGGCGGGAGGGAGTTGGCGAGCAGTACTTC
CASSLGREGVGEQYF
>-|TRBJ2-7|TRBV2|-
TGTGCCAGCAGTGAAATAATTGGGCTCTACGAGCAGTACTTC
CASSEIIGLYEQYF
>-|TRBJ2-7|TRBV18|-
TGTGCCAGCTCACCGGACCTTTTGGGTGAGCAGTACTTC
CASSPDLLGEQYF
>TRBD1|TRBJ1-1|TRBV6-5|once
TGTGCCAGCAGTCAGCGACAGGGGAGGACTGAAGCTTTCTTT
CASSQRQGRTEAFF
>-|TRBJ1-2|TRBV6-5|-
TGTGCCAGCACCCCCGGGACCCATATTGGTGGCTACACCTTC
CASTPGTHIGGYTF
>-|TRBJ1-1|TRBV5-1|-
TGCGCCAGCAGCGAGGGGCCATCTGGGACTGAAGCTTTCTTT
CASSEGPSGTEAFF
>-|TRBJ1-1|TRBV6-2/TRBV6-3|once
TGTGCCAGCAGTTACTCCACAACCCCGGACAGCCTTGAAGCTTTCTTT
CASSYSTTPDSLEAFF
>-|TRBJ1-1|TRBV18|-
TGTGCCAGCTCACCATTCAGGACGACGGACACTGAAGCTTTCTTT
CASSPFRTTDTEAFF
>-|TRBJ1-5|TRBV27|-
TGTGCCAGCAGTTTAGCAGGGGCGAATCAGCCCCAGCATTTT
CASSLAGANQPQHF
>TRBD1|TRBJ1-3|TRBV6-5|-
TGTGCCAGCAGACAACGGGGACAGGGAAACACCATATATTTT
CASRQRGQGNTIYF
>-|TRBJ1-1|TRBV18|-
TGTGCCAGCTCACCAGAAAGAAGTGACGCTGCTTTCTTT
CASSPERSDAAFF
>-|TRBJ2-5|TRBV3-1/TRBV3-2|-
TGTGCCAGCAGCCAAGGCAGGGTTGGGACCCAGTACTTC
CASSQGRVGTQYF
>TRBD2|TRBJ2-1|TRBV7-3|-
TGTGCCAGCAGCTTAATGGGTAGCGGGATGAGTGAGCAGTTCTTC
CASSLMGSGMSEQFF
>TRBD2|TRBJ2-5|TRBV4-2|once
TGTGCCAGCAGCCAAGACAGTACTAGCGAAGAGACCCAGTACTTC
CASSQDSTSEETQYF
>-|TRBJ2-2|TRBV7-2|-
TGTGCCAGCAGCTTAGCCCAGTCAACCGGGGAGCTGTTTTTT
CASSLAQSTGELFF
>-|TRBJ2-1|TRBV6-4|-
TGTGCCAGCAGTGACTGGGCAGGAAACAATGAGCAGTTCTTC
CASSDWAGNNEQFF
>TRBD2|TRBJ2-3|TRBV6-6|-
TGTGCCAGCAGTTACCCTAGCGGGGGGGGAACAGATACGCAGTATTTT
CASSYPSGGGTDTQYF
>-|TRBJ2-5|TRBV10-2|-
TGCGCCAGCAGTGAGTCCTCCTACCAAGAGACCCAGTACTTC
CASSESSYQETQYF
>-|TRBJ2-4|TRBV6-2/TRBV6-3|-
TGTGCCAGCAGTTACGACAGAATAGCCAAAAACATTCAGTACTTC
CASSYDRIAKNIQYF
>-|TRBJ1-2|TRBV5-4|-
TGTGCCAGCAGCTTCGACTATGGCTACACCTTC
CASSFDYGYTF
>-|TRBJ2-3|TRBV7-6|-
TGTGCCAGCAGTCGTTGGACAGCCAGCACAGATACGCAGTATTTT
CASSRWTASTDTQYF
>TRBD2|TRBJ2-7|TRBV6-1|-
TGTGCCAGCAGTGATGCGTCTAGCGGGGACTACGAGCAGTACTTC
CASSDASSGDYEQYF
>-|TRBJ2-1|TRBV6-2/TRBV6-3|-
TGTGCCAGCAGTTACCCAACGGTTAGTCAGTTCTTC
CASSYPTVSQFF
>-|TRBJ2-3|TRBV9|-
TGTGCCAGCAGCCTACTCAGCGGGAGCACAGATACGCAGTATTTT
CASSLLSGSTDTQYF
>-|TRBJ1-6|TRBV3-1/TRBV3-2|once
TGTGCCAGCAGCCAAGATATGAGGAATTCACCCCTCCACTTT
CASSQDMRNSPLHF
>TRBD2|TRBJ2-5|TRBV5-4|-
TGTGCCAGCAGCTTTTCGCGGGGGGACCAAGAGACCCAGTACTTC
CASSFSRGDQETQYF